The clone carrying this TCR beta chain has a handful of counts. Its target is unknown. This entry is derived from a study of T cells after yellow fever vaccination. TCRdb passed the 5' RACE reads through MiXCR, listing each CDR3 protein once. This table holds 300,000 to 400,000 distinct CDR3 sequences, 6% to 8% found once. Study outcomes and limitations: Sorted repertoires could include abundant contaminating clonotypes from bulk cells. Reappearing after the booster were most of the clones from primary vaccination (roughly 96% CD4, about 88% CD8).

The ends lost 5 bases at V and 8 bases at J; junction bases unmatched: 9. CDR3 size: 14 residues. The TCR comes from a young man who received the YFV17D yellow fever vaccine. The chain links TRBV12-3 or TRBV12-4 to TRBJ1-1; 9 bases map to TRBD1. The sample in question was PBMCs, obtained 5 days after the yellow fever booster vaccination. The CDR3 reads CASSLSTGGREAFF. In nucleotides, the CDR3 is TGTGCCAGCAGTCTGAGTACAGGGGGCCGGGAAGCTTTCTTT.